These 24 T cell receptor beta chains were sequenced from one sample in a study of PD-1 blockade in classical Hodgkin lymphoma. Time point here: cycle 4 day 1 (C4D1), after 6 weeks of nivolumab. Relapse after autologous stem cell transplantation occurred in every patient, and brentuximab vedotin exposure varied. The data were produced by immunoSEQ multiplex PCR, yet TCRdb's version contains in-frame clones alone and is incomplete. The sample consists of about 90,000 clones, about nine tenths of them appearing once. Source: peripheral blood mononuclear cells (PBMCs), taken before the fourth cycle of nivolumab. All receptors derive from a human donor with classical Hodgkin lymphoma.

The chain is built from TRBV6-4 and TRBJ2-3; 9 bases map to TRBD2. The CDR3 has 14 amino acids. Germline V gives CDR1 MRHNA, CDR2 SNTAGT. J lost 1 base, V lost 6 bases, and 2 bases had no gene match. CDR3 DNA: TGTGCCAGCAGCCCTAGCGGGGGCACAGATACGCAGTATTTT. Its translation: CASSPSGGTDTQYF.

The V and J genes are TRBV27 and TRBJ2-7; no firm D call. The V gene lost 2 bases and the J gene lost 3 bases, with 8 bases spanning the gap. The CDR3 totals 13 residues. CDR1 and CDR2 from the germline V gene are MNHEY and SMNVEV (reference sequence). This CDR3 reads CASSLMGDYEQYF. DNA of the CDR3: TGTGCCAGCAGTTTAATGGGCGACTACGAGCAGTACTTC.

The rearrangement links TRBV18 to TRBJ1-4; D not resolved. The V and J ends lost 5 bases and 8 bases respectively, with 6 bases between them. The CDR3 has 11 residues. Germline V CDR1 and CDR2: KGHSH, LQKENI. CDR3 coding DNA: TGTGCCAGCTCAACGCGAGAAAAACTGTTTTTT. Protein: CASSTREKLFF.

The genes are TRBV27 and TRBJ2-7; the match to TRBD2 covers 11 bases. Losses at the gene ends were 2 bases for V and 1 base for J; bases not matched to a gene: 7. The CDR3 extends over 17 amino acids. In germline, CDR1 is MNHEY, CDR2 SMNVEV (reference sequence). The CDR3 DNA reads TGTGCCAGCAGTTTAGCCCCTAGCGGGGGGCCTTCCTACGAGCAGTACTTC. Encoded protein: CASSLAPSGGPSYEQYF.

The gene calls are TRBV7-2 and TRBJ1-1; D unresolved. Trimming cost V 3 bases and J 0 bases, with 11 bases left between them. The CDR3 has 15 residues. CDR1 is SGHTA, CDR2 FQGNSA, per germline. In DNA, the CDR3 is TGTGCCAGCAGCTTCATCTCCGGGATGAACACTGAAGCTTTCTTT. Its translation: CASSFISGMNTEAFF. Full variable domain (rest looked up from reference TRBV7-2 and TRBJ1-1): GAGVSQSPSNKVTEKGKDVELRCDPISGHTALYWYRQSLGQGLEFLIYFQGNSAPDKSGLPSDRFSAERTGGSVSTLTIQRTQQEDSAVYLCASSFISGMNTEAFFGQGTRLTVV.

The J gene is TRBJ2-3, the V gene TRBV5-1; 8 positions agree with TRBD2. This CDR3 spans 16 amino acids. Germline values: CDR1 SGHRS, CDR2 YFSETQ. V shed 4 bases and J 2 bases; nucleotides not matched to a gene: 9. For the CDR3, the DNA is TGCGCCAGCAGCCCCCCGGTTAGCGGGGACACAGATACGCAGTATTTT. This encodes CASSPPVSGDTDTQYF.

The V and J genes are TRBV19 and TRBJ1-1; tentative D call: TRBD1 (5 bases). The V and J ends lost 6 bases and 0 bases respectively, with 11 bases between them. The CDR3 is 14 residues long. CDR1 is LNHDA and CDR2 is SQIVND in the germline V gene (reference sequence). CDR3 residues: CASRGVEVNTEAFF. DNA of the CDR3: TGTGCCAGTAGAGGGGTAGAGGTGAACACTGAAGCTTTCTTT.

The chain has TRBV15 and TRBJ2-1, with D perhaps TRBD1 (7 bases). CDR3 length equals 14 residues. Per the germline V gene, CDR1 is LNHNV and CDR2 is YYDKDF (reference sequence). The germline V and J ends were trimmed by 6 bases and 3 bases, with 12 bases remaining between them. Written as DNA, the CDR3 is TGTGCCACCAGTCCCAGGGGGGACTACAATGAGCAGTTCTTC. Encoded protein: CATSPRGDYNEQFF.

The chain carries TRBV19 and TRBJ2-3, with 14 bases identical to TRBD2. Germline V lookup: CDR1 LNHDA, CDR2 SQIVND (reference sequence). The V gene end was trimmed by 3 bases and the J gene end by 3 bases; junction bases not matched to a gene: 2. The CDR3 runs to 16 residues. DNA of the CDR3: TGTGCCAGTAGTATCGGACTAGCGGGGGGTACAGATACGCAGTATTTT. This gives the protein CASSIGLAGGTDTQYF.

The rearrangement links TRBV7-8 to TRBJ2-1, with 8 bases matching TRBD1. Looked up from germline, CDR1 is SGHVS and CDR2 is FQNEAQ. CDR3 length equals 13 residues. Losses at the gene ends were 5 bases for V and 8 bases for J; bases not matched to a gene: 5. The CDR3 reads CASSGIQGDEQFF. The CDR3 DNA reads TGTGCCAGCAGCGGGATACAGGGGGATGAGCAGTTCTTC.

This rearrangement joins TRBV25-1 to TRBJ2-3; no reliable D call. The CDR3 totals 13 residues. From germline, CDR1 is MGHDK and CDR2 SYGVNS. Trimming stripped 4 bases from V and 0 bases from J, with 5 bases between. The CDR3 region has the DNA TGTGCCAGCAGTGTAGACAGCACAGATACGCAGTATTTT. It is translated as CASSVDSTDTQYF.

V and J are TRBV5-1 and TRBJ2-2; no clear D gene. V was cut by 5 bases and J by 2 bases, with 10 bases left in between. Germline V gene lookup returns CDR1 SGHRS and CDR2 YFSETQ. The CDR3 is made up of 14 amino acids. CDR3 sequence: CASSPGLNTGELFF. DNA of the CDR3: TGCGCCAGCAGTCCAGGTTTAAACACCGGGGAGCTGTTTTTT.

This chain connects TRBV20-1 to TRBJ1-2; D is unresolved. In germline, CDR1 is DFQATT, CDR2 SNEGSKA (reference sequence). CDR3 length: 11 residues. V gave up 1 base and J gave up 5 bases, with 5 bases separating them. The CDR3 DNA reads TGCAGTGCTAGAGCGAATTATGGCTACACCTTC. Amino acid sequence: CSARANYGYTF.

A few counts support this clone. The J gene is TRBJ1-1, the V gene TRBV7-2; TRBD1 is a possible D gene (5 bases). V lost 1 base and J lost 0, with 9 bases in between. Germline values: CDR1 SGHTA, CDR2 FQGNSA. CDR3 length: 15 residues. This CDR3 reads CASSLDPGMNTEAFF. The CDR3 DNA is TGTGCCAGCAGCTTAGATCCAGGGATGAACACTGAAGCTTTCTTT.

The chain recombines TRBV18 with TRBJ1-5; the D is unclear. Germline values: CDR1 KGHSH, CDR2 LQKENI. This CDR3 spans 15 amino acids. Trimming removed 6 bases from V and 0 bases from J, with 12 bases in between. The CDR3 region has the DNA TGTGCCAGCTCCCCGGAGGTGTATAGCAATCAGCCCCAGCATTTT. Translated, it gives CASSPEVYSNQPQHF.

The chain is built from TRBV6-1 and TRBJ2-5; tentative D call: TRBD2 (7 bases). V was cut by 3 bases and J by 5 bases, with 19 bases left in between. Germline V gene data show CDR1 as MNHNS and CDR2 as SASEGT. There are 16 residues in the CDR3. CDR3 residues: CASSDPGTTQGETQYF. For the CDR3, the DNA is TGTGCCAGCAGTGATCCTGGGACTACTCAGGGGGAGACCCAGTACTTC.

This clone was picked up many times. This chain links TRBV7-8 with TRBJ1-5, with 7 bases lining up with TRBD1. The V segment lost 1 base and the J segment 6 bases; nucleotides outside the gene matches: 6. CDR3 length: 15 residues. Germline V gives CDR1 SGHVS, CDR2 FQNEAQ. The CDR3 loop reads CASSLDRGASQPQHF. The CDR3 bases are TGTGCCAGCAGCTTAGACAGGGGAGCTTCTCAGCCCCAGCATTTT.

CDR3 loop: CASSPGDRGQETQYF. The CDR3, as DNA: TGCGCCAGCAGCCCTGGAGATCGGGGACAAGAGACCCAGTACTTC. The rearrangement links TRBV4-3 to TRBJ2-5, with D maybe TRBD2 (5 bases). The length of the CDR3 is 15 residues. The germline V gene has CDR1 LGHNA and CDR2 YSLEER. Trimming pared 4 bases from V and 2 bases from J, leaving 14 bases between.

The V and J genes are TRBV19 and TRBJ2-1, with TRBD2 identical over 7 bases. Per germline, CDR1 LNHDA and CDR2 SQIVND (reference sequence). CDR3 length: 15 residues. The junction had 10 bases not matched to a gene; V was cut back by 5 bases and J by 6 bases. The CDR3 DNA reads TGTGCCAGTAGTCTTGGAGGGAGGACTAGCAATGAGCAGTTCTTC. Residues: CASSLGGRTSNEQFF.

This chain connects TRBV6-1 to TRBJ1-5; D is unresolved. The CDR3 has 13 residues. The V gene lost 4 bases and the J gene lost 6 bases, with 10 bases spanning the gap. Germline-derived CDR1 and CDR2 are MNHNS and SASEGT. The CDR3 reads CASSVPTFQPQHF. CDR3 DNA: TGTGCCAGCAGTGTACCGACATTTCAGCCCCAGCATTTT.

This chain connects TRBV10-1 to TRBJ1-5; 7 positions match TRBD1. Looked up from germline, CDR1 is WNHNN and CDR2 is SYGVQD (reference sequence). The CDR3 contains 17 residues. J gave up 1 base and V 11 bases, and 17 bases lay outside the gene matches. This chain's CDR3 is CAVRSTGTEESNQPQHF. The CDR3 DNA sequence: TGCGCCGTTAGAAGTACCGGGACAGAGGAAAGCAATCAGCCCCAGCATTTT.

The rearrangement uses TRBV19 and TRBJ1-2; 8 nucleotides match TRBD1. Germline V lookup: CDR1 LNHDA, CDR2 SQIVND (reference sequence). This CDR3 contains 13 residues. Trimming removed 0 bases from V and 8 bases from J; junction bases left unmatched: 2. CDR3 residues: CASSIDRGLGYTF. The CDR3 bases are TGTGCCAGTAGTATAGACAGGGGGCTCGGCTACACCTTC.

The CDR3 DNA follows: TGTGCCAGTAATCCGGGACAGGGGTTCCAGCCCCAGCATTTT. As protein: CASNPGQGFQPQHF. The chain employs TRBV19 and TRBJ1-5, with 10 bases aligning to TRBD1. V dropped 7 bases and J dropped 7; count of bases not matched to a gene: 7. The CDR3 covers 14 residues. Germline loops: CDR1 LNHDA, CDR2 SQIVND (reference sequence).

The chain joins TRBV7-9 to TRBJ2-7; 10 bases agree with TRBD1. The CDR3 has 13 residues. The germline gives CDR1 SEHNR, CDR2 FQNEAQ (reference sequence). The V segment lost 5 bases and the J segment 6 bases; nucleotides outside the gene matches: 4. The CDR3 protein is CASSPWTGGEQYF. CDR3 sequence (DNA): TGTGCCAGCAGCCCCTGGACAGGGGGCGAGCAGTACTTC.